The 19 T cell receptor beta chains presented below share a single source sample, sequenced in a study of T cell responses to AZD1222 COVID-19 vaccine. Repertoires were generated with immunoSEQ multiplex PCR, while TCRdb's copy carries only in-frame clones and drops some. The data contain some 99,000 clones, about four fifths of them singletons. The material sequenced was peripheral blood, taken 28 days after the second AZD1222 dose. The receptors here all came from an adult who received the AZD1222 COVID-19 vaccine.

The V call is TRBV6-5, the J call TRBJ2-2; D gene uncertain. The V end lost 6 bases, the J end lost 4 bases, and 15 bases lay between the germline ends. The CDR3 covers 15 residues. Germline CDR1 reads MNHEY; CDR2 reads SVGAGI. The CDR3 spells CASRGGEGRTGELFF. CDR3 nucleotides: TGTGCCAGCAGAGGTGGTGAAGGGCGCACCGGGGAGCTGTTTTTT.

This CDR3 reads CATSRGDPLEPQHF. For the CDR3, the DNA is TGTGCCACCAGCAGGGGCGACCCCCTGGAGCCCCAGCATTTT. The chain uses TRBV15 and TRBJ1-5, with no clear D. CDR1 and CDR2 (germline): LNHNV, YYDKDF (reference sequence). Trimming took off 3 bases at V and 8 bases at J, with 14 bases between the two ends. The CDR3 spans 14 residues.

The chain joins TRBV29-1 to TRBJ2-3; TRBD1 is a possible D gene (6 bases). CDR3 length equals 13 residues. V lost 1 base and J lost 2, with 7 bases in between. CDR1 is SQVTM and CDR2 is ANQGSEA in the germline V gene. The CDR3 sequence is CSVEGQATDTQYF. Here the CDR3 DNA reads TGCAGCGTTGAAGGACAGGCCACAGATACGCAGTATTTT.

This clone was seen only a few times. The J gene is TRBJ1-2, the V gene TRBV4-3; D uncertain. Germline CDR1 and CDR2: LGHNA and YSLEER. The CDR3 is made up of 14 amino acids. Trimming left V 5 bases short and J 8 bases short, with 18 bases between. The CDR3 DNA sequence: TGCGCCAGCAGCACCCGACGGACCTTCGGGGGCTACACCTTC. Amino acids: CASSTRRTFGGYTF.

The chain recombines TRBV5-1 with TRBJ1-3; TRBD1 might be the D (5 bases). CDR1 and CDR2 from the germline V gene are SGHRS and YFSETQ. This CDR3 is 16 amino acids long. Deletions cut 1 base from V and 2 bases from J, with 13 bases between. The CDR3 spells CASSLSGGRAGNTIYF. CDR3 DNA sequence: TGCGCCAGCAGCTTGTCTGGAGGCAGGGCTGGAAACACCATATATTTT.

This clone was observed once. This CDR3 reads CASSLWGAALHF. In DNA, the CDR3 is TGTGCCAGCAGCTTGTGGGGTGCAGCCCTCCACTTT. This chain links TRBV5-6 with TRBJ1-6; D ambiguous. Trimming stripped 1 base from V and 14 bases from J, with 10 bases between. CDR1 is SGHDT and CDR2 is YYEEEE in the germline V gene. The CDR3 covers 12 residues.

J is TRBJ2-3 and V is TRBV5-1; D uncertain. V gave up 7 bases and J gave up 0 bases, with 15 bases separating them. The CDR3 has 15 residues. Germline loops: CDR1 SGHRS, CDR2 YFSETQ. DNA of the CDR3: TGCGCCAGCCCTAACCAAAAAAATAGCACAGATACGCAGTATTTT. Encoded protein: CASPNQKNSTDTQYF. Full variable domain (outside the CDR3, taken from reference TRBV5-1 and TRBJ2-3): KAGVTQTPRYLIKTRGQQVTLSCSPISGHRSVSWYQQTPGQGLQFLFEYFSETQRNKGNFPGRFSGRQFSNSRSEMNVSTLELGDSALYLCASPNQKNSTDTQYFGPGTRLTVL.

The V gene is TRBV7-2, the J gene TRBJ2-5, with 8 bases identical to TRBD2. CDR1 and CDR2 (germline): SGHTA, FQGNSA. The CDR3 runs 13 residues. With V trimmed by 6 bases and J by 4 bases, 4 bases remained unmatched. The CDR3 sequence: CASSTRGGETQYF. CDR3 DNA sequence: TGTGCCAGCAGTACTCGGGGGGGAGAGACCCAGTACTTC.

The chain combines TRBV5-1 with TRBJ2-2; no clear D. Germline V gene lookup returns CDR1 SGHRS and CDR2 YFSETQ. V shed 3 bases and J shed 0 bases, with 12 bases lying between them. The CDR3 is 16 residues long. This chain's CDR3 is CASSWTPDANTGELFF. CDR3 coding DNA: TGCGCCAGCAGCTGGACCCCGGACGCGAACACCGGGGAGCTGTTTTTT.

This clone is a singleton in its sample. The chain combines TRBV23-1 with TRBJ2-2; TRBD2 agrees at 7 bases. TRBV23-1 has ORF status, its function being uncertain. The junction had 2 bases not matched to a gene; V was cut back by 8 bases and J by 5 bases. This CDR3 contains 12 residues. The CDR3 sequence: CASGRGTGELFF. CDR3 coding DNA: TGCGCCAGCGGGCGGGGGACCGGGGAGCTGTTTTTT.

The V call is TRBV6-6, the J call TRBJ1-1; no clear D gene. Germline values: CDR1 MNHNY, CDR2 SVGAGI (reference sequence). Trimming left V 8 bases short and J 7 bases short, with 11 bases between. This CDR3 region has 11 residues. CDR3 nucleotides: TGTGCCAGCTCTTCCTTGGGTGAAGCTTTCTTT. Its protein product is CASSSLGEAFF.

This clone appeared a few times. The chain carries TRBV19 and TRBJ1-5, with D perhaps TRBD1 (6 bases). CDR3 size: 15 residues. Germline CDR1 and CDR2: LNHDA and SQIVND (reference sequence). V dropped 3 bases and J dropped 7 bases, with 16 bases sitting between them. The DNA of the CDR3 is TGTGCCAGTAGTATCTCTGGCGGGGGCGGGCAGCCCCAGCATTTT. Its translation: CASSISGGGGQPQHF.

In this sample, this clone turned up a few times. The V call is TRBV5-4, the J call TRBJ1-2; tentative D call: TRBD1 (6 bases). The CDR3 runs to 14 residues. V lost 5 bases and J lost 3, with 14 bases in between. Germline V gives CDR1 SGHNT, CDR2 YYREEE (reference sequence). CDR3 residues: CASSYDRRDYGYTF. For the CDR3, the DNA is TGTGCCAGCAGTTACGACAGGAGGGACTATGGCTACACCTTC. Full variable domain (remainder filled in from reference TRBV5-4 and TRBJ1-2): ETGVTQSPTHLIKTRGQQVTLRCSSQSGHNTVSWYQQALGQGPQFIFQYYREEENGRGNFPPRFSGLQFPNYSSELNVNALELDDSALYLCASSYDRRDYGYTFGSGTRLTVV.

The chain is built from TRBV2 and TRBJ2-7; 9 bases agree with TRBD1. After removal of 6 bases from V and 7 bases from J, the junction contained 10 bases not matched to a gene. Germline V gene data show CDR1 as SNHLY and CDR2 as FYNNEI. This CDR3 is 14 amino acids long. In DNA form, the CDR3 reads TGTGCCAGCAGGGGGGGGACAGGGTCGTATGAGCAGTACTTC. Amino acids: CASRGGTGSYEQYF.

This sequence joins TRBV5-1 and TRBJ2-5, with D uncertain. The V gene's germline CDR1 is SGHRS and CDR2 YFSETQ. The CDR3 covers 14 residues. V was trimmed by 2 bases and J by 5 bases, leaving 13 bases between them. DNA for the CDR3: TGCGCCAGCAGCTTAGCTAGGGTCGGGGAGACCCAGTACTTC. Encoded protein: CASSLARVGETQYF.

This chain joins TRBV18 and TRBJ2-2, with TRBD1 identical over 7 bases. The germline gives CDR1 KGHSH, CDR2 LQKENI. The CDR3 covers 17 residues. The J segment lost 8 bases and the V segment lost 0 bases, leaving 12 bases of the junction unmatched. DNA of the CDR3: TGTGCCAGCTCACCACCGGGACAGCCCGTATCGACAGGGGAGCTGTTTTTT. Amino acid sequence: CASSPPGQPVSTGELFF.

This clone came up once. V and J are TRBV30 and TRBJ2-7, with 7 bases lining up with TRBD1. CDR3 length: 15 amino acids. Germline assignment: CDR1 GTSNPN and CDR2 SVGIG (reference sequence). V was clipped by 7 bases and J by 2 bases; unmatched bases: 14. The CDR3 coding sequence is TGTGCCTTCTCCGGGACAGAAGGAGTAGCCTACGAGCAGTACTTC. The encoded protein is CAFSGTEGVAYEQYF.

The chain combines TRBV5-1 with TRBJ1-2; unclear D gene. CDR3 size: 13 residues. The germline V gene has CDR1 SGHRS and CDR2 YFSETQ. The V and J ends lost 0 bases and 7 bases respectively, with 10 bases between them. The DNA for the CDR3 is TGCGCCAGCAGCTTGGCTGGGGAGCCTGGCTACACCTTC. It encodes CASSLAGEPGYTF.

This clone came up once. J is TRBJ2-1 and V is TRBV10-3; either TRBD1 or TRBD2 may supply D (7 bases each). This CDR3 comprises 14 residues. Germline values: CDR1 ENHRY, CDR2 SYGVKD. Trimming cost V 10 bases and J 1 base, with 14 bases left between them. CDR3 region: CATRGGRSYNEQFF. For the CDR3, the DNA is TGTGCCACCAGGGGGGGAAGGTCCTACAATGAGCAGTTCTTC.